The clone carrying this TCR beta chain was detected once. TCRdb's copy holds only in-frame clones and misses some; the assay was immunoSEQ multiplex PCR. The table includes approximately 18,000 clones, approximately 93% detected once. The entry originates in a study of blood T cell repertoires in COVID-19. Germline CDR1 is LGHNA and CDR2 is YSLEER. The CDR3 has 13 amino acids. V was clipped by 1 base and J by 4 bases, with 6 bases between them. Sequencing used peripheral blood. This clonotype was obtained from a human donor in a cohort sampled during active COVID-19. The chain recombines TRBV4-3 with TRBJ2-3; perhaps TRBD2 as D (6 bases). DNA for the CDR3: TGCGCCAGCAGCCAAGGACTAGCAGATACGCAGTATTTT. Encoded protein: CASSQGLADTQYF.